The entry below gives a single T cell receptor beta chain sequence along with its context. A read error is possible here, since a much larger clone lies one base away. There are 14 residues in the CDR3. The V end lost 8 bases, the J end lost 2 bases, and 16 bases lay between the germline ends. CDR1 MGHDK and CDR2 SYGVNS come from the germline V gene. The data derive from a study of Graves' ophthalmopathy and Graves' hyperthyroidism. For repertoire sequencing, the TCR beta CDR3 regions were amplified from RNA transcripts. First-round RT-PCR used HTBI primers; second-round multiplex PCR followed. Using its own MiXCR run on the multiplex PCR reads, TCRdb lists one record per CDR3 protein. This sample has approximately 700,000 distinct CDR3 sequences, with roughly 39% found just once.

The sample comprised peripheral blood. This receptor was taken from an adult man with Graves' ophthalmopathy. The chain employs TRBV25-1 and TRBJ2-7; D is undetermined. The CDR3 DNA is TGTGCCAGCCAATCAACCGCCCTAGCCTACGAGCAGTACTTC. Amino acids: CASQSTALAYEQYF.